These 9 T cell receptor beta chains came from one sample sequenced in a study of T cell responses to AZD1222 COVID-19 vaccine. Sequenced by immunoSEQ multiplex PCR; TCRdb stores in-frame clones only, minus some. The sample contains fewer than 130,000 clones, about 90% of which appear only once. Here the sequenced sample was peripheral blood, taken on day 0 of AZD1222 vaccination. Source of these receptors: an adult in good health.

The J gene is TRBJ2-7, the V gene TRBV6-6; 8 bases fit TRBD1. The CDR3 covers 15 residues. Germline lookup yields CDR1 MNHNY and CDR2 SVGAGI (reference sequence). After removal of 2 bases from V and 7 bases from J, the junction contained 10 bases not matched to a gene. The CDR3, as DNA: TGTGCCAGCAGTTACACCTTATCAGGGGGCGCGGAGCAGTACTTC. As protein: CASSYTLSGGAEQYF.

The chain recombines TRBV19 with TRBJ2-1; D is uncertain. Germline V CDR1 and CDR2: LNHDA, SQIVND (reference sequence). This CDR3 has 15 residues. V lost 3 bases, J lost 7 bases, and 16 bases lay in between. The CDR3: CASSMLRTGVNEQFF. The CDR3 DNA sequence: TGTGCCAGTAGTATGCTACGGACCGGAGTGAATGAGCAGTTCTTC.

The chain joins TRBV7-3 to TRBJ2-2; the D is unclear. The germline CDR1 and CDR2 sequences are SGHTA and FQGTGA. This CDR3 contains 14 residues. Trimming removed 6 bases from V and 0 bases from J, with 8 bases in between. This CDR3 is CASRTLPNTGELFF. The DNA for the CDR3 is TGTGCCAGCAGGACCCTTCCGAACACCGGGGAGCTGTTTTTT.

The V call is TRBV3-1 (or the pseudogene TRBV3-2), the J call TRBJ2-3; 11 positions match TRBD2. V was clipped by 5 bases and J by 6 bases; unmatched bases: 13. CDR3 length: 17 residues. Germline V gene lookup returns CDR1 LGHDT and CDR2 YNNKEL (reference sequence). The CDR3 DNA follows: TGTGCCAGCAGCGATAGAGTAGCGGGAGGGCCCAGTGATACGCAGTATTTT. Protein: CASSDRVAGGPSDTQYF.

The chain joins TRBV5-1 to TRBJ2-5; D might be TRBD2 (7 bases). CDR1 is SGHRS and CDR2 is YFSETQ in the germline V gene. This CDR3 contains 15 residues. V lost 3 bases and J lost 0, with 12 bases in between. CDR3 in DNA: TGCGCCAGCAGCTCGCGGGGGCAGGACCAAGAGACCCAGTACTTC. Its translation: CASSSRGQDQETQYF.

The chain carries TRBV7-3 and TRBJ2-3; D may be TRBD2 (6 bases). The CDR3 contains 15 residues. V was shortened by 5 bases and J by 4 bases, with 16 bases between the two germline ends. Germline lookup yields CDR1 SGHTA and CDR2 FQGTGA. The CDR3 region has the DNA TGTGCCAGCAGCCGAGGGTTAGCGGAATCAGATACGCAGTATTTT. Its protein product is CASSRGLAESDTQYF.

The chain joins TRBV28 to TRBJ1-2; 7 bases map to TRBD1. V lost 6 bases, J lost 1 base, and 2 bases stayed unmatched. This CDR3 is 13 amino acids long. The germline gives CDR1 MDHEN, CDR2 SYDVKM. The CDR3 sequence is CASRWDSNYGYTF. CDR3 sequence (DNA): TGTGCCAGCAGGTGGGACAGTAACTATGGCTACACCTTC.

V is TRBV5-4 and J is TRBJ1-6, with a tentative D call TRBD1 (5 bases). Germline assignment: CDR1 SGHNT and CDR2 YYREEE (reference sequence). With 0 bases removed from V and 7 bases from J, the gap between germline ends came to 14 bases. There are 16 residues in the CDR3. The CDR3 nucleotides read TGTGCCAGCAGCTTGGCCCCAGGGTCGCGGAATTCACCCCTCCACTTT. It is translated as CASSLAPGSRNSPLHF.

The V gene is TRBV28, the J gene TRBJ1-6, with D perhaps matching TRBD1 (5 bases). V was clipped by 10 bases and J by 7 bases, with 17 bases between them. CDR1 is MDHEN, CDR2 SYDVKM, per germline. This CDR3 region has 14 residues. Here the CDR3 reads CATWRRGGNSPLHF. Here the CDR3 DNA reads TGTGCCACCTGGCGGAGGGGTGGGAATTCACCCCTCCACTTT.